The 20 T cell receptor beta chains below were found in one sample sequenced in a study of OX40 agonist ivuxolimab in advanced cancers. The library was obtained by the immunoSEQ multiplex PCR assay. Not all clones reach the TCRdb copy of this immuneACCESS table, which keeps in-frame sequences only. Checked studies attribute under half of the gap to unresolved V genes and leave the rest unexplained. The sample contains about 81,000 clones, approximately 90% of them found a single time. The ten largest clones take up around 0.5% of the sample. Sample: CD4+ or CD8+ T cells sorted from blood, taken in a trial of the OX40 agonist ivuxolimab. These TCRs come from an adult with an advanced solid tumor such as melanoma, head and neck, liver or kidney cancer.

Concerning this clone itself: This sample includes further DNA sequences coding for the same CDR3. The CDR3 sequence is CASSLGGVGLNEQFF. CDR3 coding DNA: TGCGCCAGCAGCCTGGGGGGGGTGGGGCTCAATGAGCAGTTCTTC. The rearrangement joins TRBV5-1 to TRBJ2-1; TRBD2 matches at 7 bases. The germline V gene has CDR1 SGHRS and CDR2 YFSETQ. This CDR3 is built from 15 residues. Germline trimming cut 4 bases from V and 6 bases from J; bases unmatched to any gene: 10.

This sequence joins TRBV5-1 and TRBJ2-5; TRBD2 might be the D (5 bases). This CDR3 has 14 amino acids. The V and J ends lost 0 bases and 3 bases respectively, with 9 bases between them. Germline values: CDR1 SGHRS, CDR2 YFSETQ. The CDR3 reads CASSLGLGEETQYF. The CDR3 coding sequence is TGCGCCAGCAGCTTGGGACTCGGGGAAGAGACCCAGTACTTC.

The chain employs TRBV5-1 and TRBJ1-2, with D unresolved. Germline loops: CDR1 SGHRS, CDR2 YFSETQ. The CDR3 sequence is 13 residues long. Trimming took 4 bases from V and 8 from J, leaving 15 bases between them. This CDR3 reads CASSAIVGEGYTF. DNA for the CDR3: TGCGCCAGCAGCGCCATTGTCGGAGAAGGCTACACCTTC.

V gene TRBV4-1 combines with J gene TRBJ2-3; tentative D call: TRBD2 (5 bases). The CDR3 runs to 16 residues. The germline V and J ends were trimmed by 1 base and 5 bases, with 16 bases remaining between them. CDR1 and CDR2 from the germline V gene are MGHRA and YSYEKL. The CDR3 is CASSQVVGSRGDTQYF. The CDR3 bases are TGCGCCAGCAGCCAAGTGGTGGGGTCCCGGGGAGATACGCAGTATTTT.

The chain has TRBV5-4 and TRBJ2-3, with 13 bases lining up with TRBD2. V shed 2 bases and J 1 base; nucleotides not matched to a gene: 7. CDR3 size: 18 residues. In germline, CDR1 is SGHNT, CDR2 YYREEE (reference sequence). This chain's CDR3 is CASSFGLAGARRTDTQYF. In DNA, the CDR3 is TGTGCCAGCAGCTTTGGACTAGCGGGGGCCCGTCGCACAGATACGCAGTATTTT.

This chain joins TRBV4-1 and TRBJ1-5, with 7 nucleotides matching TRBD1. The J segment lost 3 bases and the V segment lost 1 base, leaving 3 bases of the junction unmatched. Germline V lookup: CDR1 MGHRA, CDR2 YSYEKL. The CDR3 runs 15 residues. The CDR3 sequence: CASSQAGTANQPQHF. The CDR3 region has the DNA TGCGCCAGCAGCCAAGCGGGGACAGCCAATCAGCCCCAGCATTTT.

CDR3 coding DNA: TGTGCTAGTGGTTGGGGGACAGCCCAAGAGACCCAGTACTTC. As protein: CASGWGTAQETQYF. The chain combines TRBV12-5 with TRBJ2-5; TRBD1 matches at 7 bases. The V and J ends lost 4 bases and 1 base, in that order; junction bases with no gene match: 3. Per the germline V gene, CDR1 is LGHNT and CDR2 is FRNRAP. The CDR3 totals 14 residues.

The J gene is TRBJ2-1, the V gene TRBV28; D perhaps matches TRBD2 (6 bases). The CDR3 consists of 14 residues. Trimming took off 5 bases at V and 3 bases at J, with 11 bases between the two ends. Germline assignment: CDR1 MDHEN and CDR2 SYDVKM. CDR3 in DNA: TGTGCCAGCAGTCCTGGGGGAGGCTACAATGAGCAGTTCTTC. Residues: CASSPGGGYNEQFF. The whole variable domain, remainder taken from reference TRBV28 and TRBJ2-1, is DVKVTQSSRYLVKRTGEKVFLECVQDMDHENMFWYRQDPGLGLRLIYFSYDVKMKEKGDIPEGYSVSREKKERFSLILESASTNQTSMYLCASSPGGGYNEQFFGPGTRLTVL.

The chain is built from TRBV29-1 and TRBJ2-7, with D possibly matching TRBD1 (6 bases). Trimming shortened V by 1 base and J by 3 bases, and 13 bases separated the two germline ends. There are 14 residues in the CDR3. In germline, CDR1 is SQVTM, CDR2 ANQGSEA. CDR3 nucleotide sequence: TGCAGCGTTGAAGCCCCGGGACACAACTACGAGCAGTACTTC. Amino acids: CSVEAPGHNYEQYF.

This chain uses TRBV15 with TRBJ2-1; D is unclear. V lost 0 bases to trimming and J lost 0 bases, with 9 bases between them. The CDR3 sequence is 16 residues long. Germline CDR1 reads LNHNV; CDR2 reads YYDKDF (reference sequence). The CDR3 DNA reads TGTGCCACCAGCAGAGATACGGTGAGCTCCTACAATGAGCAGTTCTTC. Translated: CATSRDTVSSYNEQFF.

The V gene is TRBV5-1, the J gene TRBJ2-2; possible D gene TRBD1, 6 bases. Germline V CDR1 and CDR2: SGHRS, YFSETQ. This CDR3 is 15 amino acids long. Trimming left V 3 bases short and J 2 bases short, with 11 bases between. This CDR3 reads CASSSQDSNTGELFF. In DNA form, the CDR3 reads TGCGCCAGCAGCTCCCAGGACAGCAACACCGGGGAGCTGTTTTTT.

The V and J genes are TRBV4-1 and TRBJ1-1; no definite D call. Germline V gives CDR1 MGHRA, CDR2 YSYEKL. V lost 3 bases to trimming and J lost 1 base, with 21 bases between them. The CDR3 contains 18 residues. The CDR3 coding sequence is TGCGCCAGCAGCCAGGATGTGCCCCTAGACGGGTCGAACACTGAAGCTTTCTTT. Amino acid sequence: CASSQDVPLDGSNTEAFF.

This clone has a single count. The V gene is TRBV29-1, the J gene TRBJ1-3, with D tentatively TRBD1 (6 bases). Germline V gene lookup returns CDR1 SQVTM and CDR2 ANQGSEA. Trimming left V 2 bases short and J 0 bases short, with 17 bases between. The CDR3 consists of 17 residues. CDR3: CSVELPHWGLSGNTIYF. CDR3 nucleotide sequence: TGCAGCGTTGAACTCCCTCATTGGGGGCTCTCTGGAAACACCATATATTTT.

The chain carries TRBV11-2 and TRBJ1-1; D perhaps matches TRBD1 (5 bases). Germline V gene sequence: CDR1 SGHAT, CDR2 FQNNGV. The ends were cut back, 5 bases at V and 5 bases at J, with 27 bases in the middle. The CDR3 has 18 amino acids. DNA for the CDR3: TGTGCCAGCAGCGTAACCTCTACCGCCTGGGCCAGGGAAACTGAAGCTTTCTTT. This sequence encodes CASSVTSTAWARETEAFF.

To note about this clone: The conserved final phenylalanine or tryptophan is absent from the CDR3, which likely points to a read error. V is TRBV2 and J is TRBJ1-6; D is undetermined. The CDR3 runs to 12 residues. CDR1 is SNHLY, CDR2 FYNNEI, per germline. Between the trimmed V and J ends, which lost 4 bases and 10 bases, there was a span of 8 bases. CDR3 in amino acids: CASSGVRSPLHL. The CDR3 DNA sequence: TGTGCCAGCAGTGGGGTCAGGTCACCCCTCCACCTT.

The CDR3 sequence is CASSWDSGETQYF. CDR3 DNA: TGCGCCAGCAGCTGGGACAGTGGAGAGACCCAGTACTTC. The J gene is TRBJ2-5, the V gene TRBV5-1; 7 bases agree with TRBD1. The CDR3 is made up of 13 amino acids. Germline lookup yields CDR1 SGHRS and CDR2 YFSETQ. With V trimmed by 3 bases and J by 4 bases, 3 bases remained unmatched. The full variable domain, in which reference TRBV5-1 and TRBJ2-5 provide the parts outside the CDR3, is KAGVTQTPRYLIKTRGQQVTLSCSPISGHRSVSWYQQTPGQGLQFLFEYFSETQRNKGNFPGRFSGRQFSNSRSEMNVSTLELGDSALYLCASSWDSGETQYFGPGTRLLVL.

The chain joins TRBV9 to TRBJ2-1, with D possibly TRBD2 on 5 matching bases. The CDR3 has 15 residues. Germline CDR1 SGDLS, CDR2 YYNGEE. With 0 bases removed from V and 7 bases from J, the gap between germline ends came to 14 bases. This CDR3 is CASSVAEAGRNEQFF. The CDR3 region has the DNA TGTGCCAGCAGCGTAGCGGAGGCTGGTCGGAATGAGCAGTTCTTC.

This sequence joins TRBV7-3 and TRBJ1-1; D unresolved. The V end was cut by 2 bases, the J end by 7 bases, with 11 bases between. This CDR3 has 13 residues. The germline CDR1 and CDR2 sequences are SGHTA and FQGTGA. Here the CDR3 reads CASSLGQVREAFF. DNA of the CDR3: TGTGCCAGCAGCTTAGGGCAGGTGCGTGAAGCTTTCTTT.

The V gene is TRBV4-2, the J gene TRBJ1-1; D unresolved. Trimming took off 5 bases at V and 6 bases at J, with 16 bases between the two ends. There are 14 residues in the CDR3. CDR1 is LGHNA, CDR2 YNFKEQ, per germline. The DNA of the CDR3 is TGTGCCAGCAGCTCCCAAAACGCGGGCCCTGAAGCTTTCTTT. As protein: CASSSQNAGPEAFF.

Remarks on this clone: In the same sample, other DNA sequences code for this CDR3. This rearrangement joins TRBV7-3 to TRBJ2-1; 8 nucleotides match TRBD1. Germline V gives CDR1 SGHTA, CDR2 FQGTGA. There are 15 residues in the CDR3. Trimming took 4 bases from V and 0 from J; bases not matched to a gene: 2. CDR3 sequence reads: CASSSDRGSYNEQFF. The CDR3 nucleotides are TGTGCCAGCAGCTCTGACAGGGGCTCCTACAATGAGCAGTTCTTC. The full variable domain, its missing parts supplied by reference TRBV7-3 and TRBJ2-1, is GAGVSQTPSNKVTEKGKYVELRCDPISGHTALYWYRQSLGQGPEFLIYFQGTGAADDSGLPNDRFFAVRPEGSVSTLKIQRTERGDSAVYLCASSSDRGSYNEQFFGPGTRLTVL.